The 21 T cell receptor beta chains given below trace back to one sample, sequenced in a study of CD8 T cells in Susac syndrome. Random-hexamer reverse transcription was applied to about 0.45 to 1 ug RNA. In TCRdb, the immunoSEQ multiplex PCR reads were re-called with MiXCR into one record per CDR3 protein. The table has 67,000 or so distinct CDR3 sequences, 93% seen once. What was sequenced was CD4+ T cells from PBMCs. Source of these receptors: a human donor with Susac syndrome.

The CDR3 is CASSFGTGVNTGELFF. The CDR3 nucleotides are TGCGCCAGCAGCTTTGGGACGGGGGTGAACACCGGGGAGCTGTTTTTT. The V and J genes are TRBV5-1 and TRBJ2-2; D might be TRBD2 (6 bases). CDR3 length: 16 amino acids. Germline V gives CDR1 SGHRS, CDR2 YFSETQ. The V gene lost 2 bases and the J gene lost 1 base, with 12 bases spanning the gap.

The rearrangement joins TRBV5-6 to TRBJ2-6; the D is unclear. Germline CDR1 SGHDT, CDR2 YYEEEE. This CDR3 is built from 17 residues. The V gene lost 5 bases and the J gene lost 0 bases, with 15 bases spanning the gap. CDR3 protein: CASRSGRARSGANVLTF. Written as DNA, the CDR3 is TGTGCCAGCAGGTCGGGCAGAGCACGCTCTGGGGCCAACGTCCTGACTTTC.

This clonotype was seen just once. The rearrangement joins TRBV7-2 to TRBJ2-7, with D unresolved. CDR1 SGHTA and CDR2 FQGNSA come from the germline V gene. The V end was cut by 5 bases, the J end by 2 bases, with 19 bases between. This CDR3 is built from 16 residues. Here the CDR3 reads CASSPGQPLQAYEQYF. Here the CDR3 DNA reads TGTGCCAGCAGCCCGGGCCAGCCCCTACAAGCCTACGAGCAGTACTTC. Combining the CDR3 with reference TRBV7-2 and TRBJ2-7 gives the whole variable domain GAGVSQSPSNKVTEKGKDVELRCDPISGHTALYWYRQSLGQGLEFLIYFQGNSAPDKSGLPSDRFSAERTGGSVSTLTIQRTQQEDSAVYLCASSPGQPLQAYEQYFGPGTRLTVT.

This clonotype has only one observation. The chain combines TRBV6-4 with TRBJ2-3; 8 nucleotides agree with TRBD1. Germline V gene lookup returns CDR1 MRHNA and CDR2 SNTAGT. V dropped 11 bases and J dropped 3; count of bases not matched to a gene: 10. This CDR3 is 14 amino acids long. CDR3 in DNA: TGTGCCTTCCGCACAGGGGGTTCTACAGATACGCAGTATTTT. It encodes CAFRTGGSTDTQYF.

The gene calls are TRBV6-2 or TRBV6-3 and TRBJ1-2, with 7 bases aligning to TRBD1. This CDR3 is built from 16 residues. Germline V lookup: CDR1 MNHEY, CDR2 SVGEGT. V gave up 2 bases and J gave up 5 bases; unmatched junction bases: 11. CDR3 protein: CASSYDRDRQPYGYTF. Written as DNA, the CDR3 is TGTGCCAGCAGTTACGACCGGGACAGACAACCGTATGGCTACACCTTC.

This clonotype was observed once. V usage is TRBV20-1 and J usage is TRBJ1-4, with D possibly being TRBD1 (5 bases). Trimming shortened V by 7 bases and J by 8 bases, and 14 bases separated the two germline ends. Per germline, CDR1 DFQATT and CDR2 SNEGSKA (reference sequence). CDR3 length equals 12 residues. This chain's CDR3 is CSVEEGREKLFF. DNA of the CDR3: TGCAGTGTGGAGGAGGGACGGGAAAAACTGTTTTTT.

CDR3 DNA: TGTGCCACCTCGACAGGGGCTGGCTACACCTTC. It codes for CATSTGAGYTF. The J gene is TRBJ1-2, the V gene TRBV28, with 8 bases lining up with TRBD1. The CDR3 loop spans 11 amino acids. V shed 10 bases and J 7 bases; nucleotides not matched to a gene: 5. Germline values: CDR1 MDHEN, CDR2 SYDVKM.

Notes on this clonotype: One end of the junction is discordant with germline, which a read error may explain. CDR3 coding DNA: TGTGCCAGCAGATTTATGGGTTGGGGTAGCGGGGACCCATACGGGCAGTACTTC. It is translated as CASRFMGWGSGDPYGQYF. V is TRBV13 and J is TRBJ2-7; 8 bases fit TRBD2. Germline V CDR1 and CDR2: PRHDT, FYEKMQ (reference sequence). The CDR3 has 18 amino acids. The full variable domain, rest sourced from reference TRBV13 and TRBJ2-7, is AAGVIQSPRHLIKEKRETATLKCYPIPRHDTVYWYQQGPGQDPQFLISFYEKMQSDKGSIPDRFSAQQFSDYHSELNMSSLELGDSALYFCASRFMGWGSGDPYGQYFGPGTRLTVT.

The rearrangement joins TRBV6-5 to TRBJ1-1; a weak D match, TRBD1 (5 bases). CDR1 MNHEY and CDR2 SVGAGI come from the germline V gene. The CDR3 is made up of 16 amino acids. V was clipped by 0 bases and J by 9 bases, with 20 bases between them. CDR3 sequence reads: CASSYSSVRDLAKAFF. The DNA of the CDR3 is TGTGCCAGCAGTTACTCATCCGTCCGGGACCTAGCAAAAGCTTTCTTT.

The rearrangement joins TRBV2 to TRBJ1-6, with unresolved D. This CDR3 has 13 residues. V lost 0 bases and J 10 bases, leaving 7 bases between the germline ends. Per germline, CDR1 SNHLY and CDR2 FYNNEI. The CDR3 coding sequence is TGTGCCAGCAGTGAAGCAAAACCCTCACCCCTCCACTTT. It codes for CASSEAKPSPLHF.

The chain carries TRBV20-1 and TRBJ1-1; D not certain. CDR1 is DFQATT, CDR2 SNEGSKA, per germline (reference sequence). The V end was cut by 6 bases, the J end by 4 bases, with 12 bases between. The CDR3 has 12 residues. CDR3 in amino acids: CSASTEITEAFF. As DNA, the CDR3 is TGCAGTGCGTCAACAGAGATCACTGAAGCTTTCTTT.

The chain has TRBV30 and TRBJ1-3; D perhaps matches TRBD1 (6 bases). The germline V and J ends were trimmed by 1 base and 3 bases, with 7 bases remaining between them. The germline gives CDR1 GTSNPN, CDR2 SVGIG (reference sequence). This CDR3 region has 13 residues. The CDR3 spells CAWSGGHGNTIYF. The DNA of the CDR3 is TGTGCCTGGAGTGGGGGGCATGGAAACACCATATATTTT.

J is TRBJ2-5 and V is TRBV7-2; 8 bases line up with TRBD1. Trimming removed 6 bases from V and 8 bases from J; junction bases left unmatched: 11. The CDR3 contains 14 residues. Per germline, CDR1 SGHTA and CDR2 FQGNSA. This chain's CDR3 is CASSFTGGGDTQYF. Written as DNA, the CDR3 is TGTGCCAGCAGTTTTACAGGGGGAGGAGACACCCAGTACTTC.

This CDR3 is CASSQAYEQFF. The CDR3 DNA follows: TGTGCCAGCAGCCAAGCCTATGAGCAGTTCTTC. The gene calls are TRBV3-1 and TRBJ2-1; D not resolved. Germline assignment: CDR1 LGHDT and CDR2 YNNKEL (reference sequence). The CDR3 runs to 11 residues. V was clipped by 1 base and J by 8 bases, with 3 bases between them.

The chain combines TRBV28 with TRBJ1-2; D is undetermined. CDR3 length equals 12 residues. Trimming stripped 2 bases from V and 5 bases from J, with 6 bases between. Germline CDR1 is MDHEN and CDR2 is SYDVKM. Here the CDR3 reads CASSLRAYGYTF. The CDR3 region has the DNA TGTGCCAGCAGTTTAAGGGCGTATGGCTACACCTTC.

The gene calls are TRBV6-2 or TRBV6-3 and TRBJ2-6, with D perhaps TRBD2 (6 bases). The CDR3 has 15 residues. Germline V gene sequence: CDR1 MNHEY, CDR2 SVGEGT. Trimming shortened V by 2 bases and J by 2 bases, and 7 bases separated the two germline ends. In nucleotides, the CDR3 is TGTGCCAGCAGTTACGGGGGGACTGGGGCCAACGTCCTGACTTTC. Translated: CASSYGGTGANVLTF.

The rearrangement joins TRBV5-1 to TRBJ1-4, with TRBD1 identical over 11 bases. The CDR3 covers 15 residues. Germline CDR1 SGHRS, CDR2 YFSETQ. V gave up 3 bases and J gave up 8 bases; unmatched junction bases: 6. This CDR3 reads CASSYAGTGGEKLFF. Here the CDR3 DNA reads TGCGCCAGCAGCTACGCCGGGACAGGGGGAGAAAAACTGTTTTTT.

CDR3: CASSATGLNYNEQFF. In DNA, the CDR3 is TGTGCCAGCAGCGCGACAGGGCTTAACTACAATGAGCAGTTCTTC. The rearrangement joins TRBV9 to TRBJ2-1; 7 bases match TRBD1. V was clipped by 3 bases and J by 3 bases; unmatched bases: 6. The CDR3 spans 15 residues. Germline V CDR1 and CDR2: SGDLS, YYNGEE.

This clonotype occurred a few times. The V gene is TRBV5-4, the J gene TRBJ2-3; possibly TRBD1 for D (6 bases). Per germline, CDR1 SGHNT and CDR2 YYREEE (reference sequence). Between the trimmed V and J ends, which lost 4 bases and 0 bases, there was a span of 9 bases. The CDR3 totals 14 residues. The CDR3: CASSLTGSTDTQYF. In DNA, the CDR3 is TGTGCCAGCAGCCTTACAGGGAGCACAGATACGCAGTATTTT.

The chain recombines TRBV29-1 with TRBJ1-2, with 7 nucleotides matching TRBD1. The CDR3 consists of 15 residues. Germline values: CDR1 SQVTM, CDR2 ANQGSEA. V dropped 4 bases and J dropped 4; count of bases not matched to a gene: 12. CDR3 sequence: CSVGEKGAGSYGYTF. In DNA form, the CDR3 reads TGCAGCGTTGGCGAGAAGGGGGCAGGTAGCTATGGCTACACCTTC.

V gene TRBV25-1 combines with J gene TRBJ2-3; maybe TRBD1 (6 bases). The CDR3 spans 13 residues. CDR1 is MGHDK, CDR2 SYGVNS, per germline. Trimming removed 5 bases at V and 5 bases at J, with 11 bases between. The chain's CDR3 is CASSTRTVDTQYF. The CDR3 DNA is TGTGCCAGCAGTACCCGGACAGTAGATACGCAGTATTTT.